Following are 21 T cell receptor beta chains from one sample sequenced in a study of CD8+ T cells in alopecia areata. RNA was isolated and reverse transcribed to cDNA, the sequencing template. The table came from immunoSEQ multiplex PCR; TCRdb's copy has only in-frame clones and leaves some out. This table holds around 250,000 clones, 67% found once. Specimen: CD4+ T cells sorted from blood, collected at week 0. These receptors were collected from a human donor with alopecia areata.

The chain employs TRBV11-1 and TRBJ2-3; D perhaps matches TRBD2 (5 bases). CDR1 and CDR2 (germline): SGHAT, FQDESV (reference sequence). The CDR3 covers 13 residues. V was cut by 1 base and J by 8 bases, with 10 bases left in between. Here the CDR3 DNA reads TGTGCCAGCAGCTTAGGGGCCGCGGGTACGCAGTATTTT. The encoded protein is CASSLGAAGTQYF.

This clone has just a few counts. The CDR3 DNA reads as TGTGCCATCAGTGAGGACGGCAGTAATTCACCCCTCCACTTT. Protein product: CAISEDGSNSPLHF. This chain connects TRBV10-3 to TRBJ1-6, with D unclear. Trimming removed 2 bases at V and 6 bases at J, with 8 bases between. Germline CDR1 and CDR2: ENHRY and SYGVKD. The CDR3 is made up of 14 amino acids.

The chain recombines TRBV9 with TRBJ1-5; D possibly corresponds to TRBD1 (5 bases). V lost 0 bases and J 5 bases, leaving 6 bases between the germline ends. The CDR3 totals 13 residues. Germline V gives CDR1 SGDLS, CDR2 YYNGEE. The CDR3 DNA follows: TGTGCCAGCAGCGTAGTGGGGGATCAGCCCCAGCATTTT. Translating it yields CASSVVGDQPQHF.

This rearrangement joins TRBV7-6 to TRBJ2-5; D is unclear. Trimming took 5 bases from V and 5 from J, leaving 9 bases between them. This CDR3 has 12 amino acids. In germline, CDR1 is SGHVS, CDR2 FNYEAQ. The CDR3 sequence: CASSRARETQYF. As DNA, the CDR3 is TGTGCCAGCAGCCGAGCCAGGGAGACCCAGTACTTC. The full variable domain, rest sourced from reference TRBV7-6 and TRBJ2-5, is GAGVSQSPRYKVTKRGQDVALRCDPISGHVSLYWYRQALGQGPEFLTYFNYEAQQDKSGLPNDRFSAERPEGSISTLTIQRTEQRDSAMYRCASSRARETQYFGPGTRLLVL.

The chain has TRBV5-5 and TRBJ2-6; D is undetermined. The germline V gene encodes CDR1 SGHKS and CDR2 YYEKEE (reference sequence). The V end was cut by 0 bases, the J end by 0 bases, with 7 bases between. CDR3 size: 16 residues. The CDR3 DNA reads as TGTGCCAGCAGCTTGGCGGTCTACTCTGGGGCCAACGTCCTGACTTTC. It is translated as CASSLAVYSGANVLTF.

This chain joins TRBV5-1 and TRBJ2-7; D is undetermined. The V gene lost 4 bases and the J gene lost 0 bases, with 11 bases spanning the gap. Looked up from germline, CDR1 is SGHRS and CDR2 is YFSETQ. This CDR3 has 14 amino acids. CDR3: CASSPRAGSYEQYF. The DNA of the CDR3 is TGCGCCAGCAGCCCCCGGGCAGGCTCCTACGAGCAGTACTTC.

The CDR3 sequence is CAWTGQGSTNEKLFF. CDR3 sequence (DNA): TGTGCCTGGACCGGACAGGGCTCAACTAATGAAAAACTGTTTTTT. The V and J genes are TRBV30 and TRBJ1-4; TRBD1 aligns across 8 bases. The ends lost 4 bases at V and 0 bases at J; junction bases unmatched: 4. From germline, CDR1 is GTSNPN and CDR2 SVGIG (reference sequence). The CDR3 extends over 15 amino acids.

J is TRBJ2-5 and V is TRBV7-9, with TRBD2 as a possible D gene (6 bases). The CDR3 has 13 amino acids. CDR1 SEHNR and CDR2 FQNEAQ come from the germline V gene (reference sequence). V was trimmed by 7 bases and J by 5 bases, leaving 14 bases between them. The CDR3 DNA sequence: TGTGCCAGCACCCCCTTACGGGGGGAGACCCAGTACTTC. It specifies CASTPLRGETQYF.

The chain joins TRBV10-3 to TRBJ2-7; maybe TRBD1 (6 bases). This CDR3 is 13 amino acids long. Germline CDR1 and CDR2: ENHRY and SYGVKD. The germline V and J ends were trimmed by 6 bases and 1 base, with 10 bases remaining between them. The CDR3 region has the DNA TGTGCCATCAGCTGGGGGCTTTCCTACGAGCAGTACTTC. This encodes CAISWGLSYEQYF.

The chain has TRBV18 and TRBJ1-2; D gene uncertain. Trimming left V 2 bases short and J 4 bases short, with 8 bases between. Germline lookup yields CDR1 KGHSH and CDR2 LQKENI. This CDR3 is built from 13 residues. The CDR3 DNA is TGTGCCAGCTCACCAAGACGGACCTATGGCTACACCTTC. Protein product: CASSPRRTYGYTF.

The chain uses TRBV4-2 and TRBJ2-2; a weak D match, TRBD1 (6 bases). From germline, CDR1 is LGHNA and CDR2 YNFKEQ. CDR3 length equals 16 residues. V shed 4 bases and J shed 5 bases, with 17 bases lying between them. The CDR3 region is CASSRNRDLGTGELFF. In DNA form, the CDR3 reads TGTGCCAGCAGCCGAAACAGGGATTTAGGGACCGGGGAGCTGTTTTTT.

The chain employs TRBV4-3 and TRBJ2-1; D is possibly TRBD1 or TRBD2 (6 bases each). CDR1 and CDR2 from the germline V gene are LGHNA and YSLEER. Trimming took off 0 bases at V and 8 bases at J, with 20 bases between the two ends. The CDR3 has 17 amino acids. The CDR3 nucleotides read TGCGCCAGCAGCCAAGAAGGAGGGGGGTACCCTGGGGATGAGCAGTTCTTC. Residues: CASSQEGGGYPGDEQFF.

The CDR3 DNA reads as TGTGCCAGCAGTTCGGAAAGATCCACTGTACCCTACGAGCAGTACTTC. The encoded protein is CASSSERSTVPYEQYF. The rearrangement uses TRBV6-5 and TRBJ2-7; D gene uncertain. Germline V gene sequence: CDR1 MNHEY, CDR2 SVGAGI. With 4 bases removed from V and 2 bases from J, the gap between germline ends came to 18 bases. The CDR3 has 16 residues.

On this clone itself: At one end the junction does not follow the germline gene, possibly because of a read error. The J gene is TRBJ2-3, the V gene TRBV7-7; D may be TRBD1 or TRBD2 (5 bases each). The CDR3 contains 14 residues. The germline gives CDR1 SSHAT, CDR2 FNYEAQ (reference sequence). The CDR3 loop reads CASSLGTALDTQYF. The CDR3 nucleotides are TGTGCTAGCAGCTTGGGGACCGCTTTGGATACGCAGTATTTT.

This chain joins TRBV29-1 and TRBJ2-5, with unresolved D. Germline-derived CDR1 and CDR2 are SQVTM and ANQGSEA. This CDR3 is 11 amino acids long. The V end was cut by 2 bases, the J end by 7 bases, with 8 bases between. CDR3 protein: CSVELVGTQYF. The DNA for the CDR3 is TGCAGCGTTGAATTAGTGGGGACCCAGTACTTC.

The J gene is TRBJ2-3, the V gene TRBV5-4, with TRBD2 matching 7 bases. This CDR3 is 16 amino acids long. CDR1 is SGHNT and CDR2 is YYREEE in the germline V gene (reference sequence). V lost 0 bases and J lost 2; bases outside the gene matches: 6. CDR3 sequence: CASSLAGGGPTDTQYF. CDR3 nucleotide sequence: TGTGCCAGCAGCTTGGCCGGCGGGGGTCCCACAGATACGCAGTATTTT.

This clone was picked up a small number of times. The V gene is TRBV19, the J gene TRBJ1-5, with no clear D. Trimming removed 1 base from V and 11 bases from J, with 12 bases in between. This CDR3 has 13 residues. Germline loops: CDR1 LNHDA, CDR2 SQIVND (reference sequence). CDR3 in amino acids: CASSIGLHLAQHF. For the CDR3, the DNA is TGTGCCAGTAGTATAGGACTCCATCTAGCCCAGCATTTT.

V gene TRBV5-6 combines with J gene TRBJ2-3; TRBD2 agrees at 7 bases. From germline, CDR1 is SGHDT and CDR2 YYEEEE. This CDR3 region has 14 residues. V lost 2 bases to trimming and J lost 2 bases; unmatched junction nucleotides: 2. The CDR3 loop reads CASSFGGNTDTQYF. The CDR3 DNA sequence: TGTGCCAGCAGCTTCGGGGGGAACACAGATACGCAGTATTTT.

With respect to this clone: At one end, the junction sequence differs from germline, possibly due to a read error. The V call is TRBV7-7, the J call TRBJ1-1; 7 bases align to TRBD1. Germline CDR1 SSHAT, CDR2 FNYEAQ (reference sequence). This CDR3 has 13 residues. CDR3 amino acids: CASSLDREAEAFF. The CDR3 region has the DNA TGTGCTAGCAGCCTCGACAGGGAGGCTGAAGCTTTCTTT.

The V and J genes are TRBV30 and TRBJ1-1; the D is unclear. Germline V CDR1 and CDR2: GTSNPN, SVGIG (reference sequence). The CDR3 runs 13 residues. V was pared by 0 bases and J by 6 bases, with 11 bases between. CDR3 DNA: TGTGCCTGGAGTGTTTCCTCCTTCGCTGAAGCTTTCTTT. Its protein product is CAWSVSSFAEAFF. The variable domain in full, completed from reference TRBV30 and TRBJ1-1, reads SQTIHQWPATLVQPVGSPLSLECTVEGTSNPNLYWYRQAAGRGLQLLFYSVGIGQISSEVPQNLSASRPQDRQFILSSKKLLLSDSGFYLCAWSVSSFAEAFFGQGTRLTVV.

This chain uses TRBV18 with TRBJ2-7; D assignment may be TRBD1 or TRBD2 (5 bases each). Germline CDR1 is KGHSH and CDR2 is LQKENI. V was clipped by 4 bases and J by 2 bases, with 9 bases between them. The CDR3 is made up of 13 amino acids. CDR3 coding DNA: TGTGCCAGCTCACGGGACGGCCCCTACGAGCAGTACTTC. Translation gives CASSRDGPYEQYF.